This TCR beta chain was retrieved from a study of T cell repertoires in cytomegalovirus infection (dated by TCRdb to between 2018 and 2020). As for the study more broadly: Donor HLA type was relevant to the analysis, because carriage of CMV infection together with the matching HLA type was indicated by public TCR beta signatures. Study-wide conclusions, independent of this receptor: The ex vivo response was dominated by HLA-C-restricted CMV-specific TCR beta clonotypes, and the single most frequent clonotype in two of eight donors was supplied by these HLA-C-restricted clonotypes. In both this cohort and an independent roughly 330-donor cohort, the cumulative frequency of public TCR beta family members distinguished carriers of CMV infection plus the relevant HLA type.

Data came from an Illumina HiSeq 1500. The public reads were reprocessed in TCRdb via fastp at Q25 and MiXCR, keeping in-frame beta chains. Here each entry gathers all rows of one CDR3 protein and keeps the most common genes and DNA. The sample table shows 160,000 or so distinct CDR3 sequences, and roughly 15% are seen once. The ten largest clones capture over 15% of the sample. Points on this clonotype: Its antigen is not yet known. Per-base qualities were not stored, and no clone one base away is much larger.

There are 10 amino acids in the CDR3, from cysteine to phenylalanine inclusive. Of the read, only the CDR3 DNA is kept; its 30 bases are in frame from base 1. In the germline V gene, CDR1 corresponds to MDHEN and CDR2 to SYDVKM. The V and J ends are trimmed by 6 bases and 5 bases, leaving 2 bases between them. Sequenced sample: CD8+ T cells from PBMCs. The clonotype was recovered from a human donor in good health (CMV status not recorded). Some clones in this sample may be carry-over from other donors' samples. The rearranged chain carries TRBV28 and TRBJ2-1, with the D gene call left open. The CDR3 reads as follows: CASRDNEQFF. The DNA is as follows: TGTGCCAGCAGAGACAATGAGCAGTTCTTC.